A selection of T cell receptor beta chains follows, all from one sample in a study of response to subunit inactivated influenza vaccine. MiXCR, run by TCRdb on the RT-PCR reads, gives a single entry per CDR3 protein. This table has about 500,000 distinct CDR3 sequences, 16% appearing once. Source: CD4+ T cells sorted from PBMCs, taken less than 30 months after vaccination. The receptors come from a man between 50 and 69 years old who received an inactivated influenza vaccine. Each CDR3 is given with its conserved first and last residue. The order of the fields is J gene, D gene, clone size, V gene, CDR3 DNA, CDR3 protein. The D gene is left open where the match is weak. Clone size is given for some rows only: seen once, a few or many times, or a class if the clone is expanded.

TRBJ1-1 - - TRBV10-3 TGTGCCATCAGTAGAGGGGGGACTGAAGCTTTCTTT CAISRGGTEAFF
TRBJ2-3 - few TRBV20-1 TGCAGTGCTAGAGGGCCCCCAGATACGCAGTATTTT CSARGPPDTQYF
TRBJ2-1 TRBD2 - TRBV2 TGTGCCAGCAGTGAAAAACTAGCGGGGACCAATGAGCAGTTCTTC CASSEKLAGTNEQFF
TRBJ2-1 - few TRBV5-1 TGCGCCAGCAGCGACAACGGGGGTTCCTACAATGAGCAGTTCTTC CASSDNGGSYNEQFF
TRBJ2-7 TRBD2 many TRBV20-1 TGCAGTGCCAGGGTCATGGCGGGAGGCGTATCCTACGAGCAGTACTTC CSARVMAGGVSYEQYF
TRBJ2-2 - many TRBV7-2 TGTGCCAGCAGCTGGGGAGACACTTACACCGGGGAGCTGTTTTTT CASSWGDTYTGELFF
TRBJ1-1 - few TRBV27 TGTGCCAGCAGTTTAGGGAGGGGCCTTAACACTGAAGCTTTCTTT CASSLGRGLNTEAFF
TRBJ1-6 TRBD1 - TRBV25-1 TGTGCCAGCAGTGCGGACAGGCTCTATAATTCACCCCTCCACTTT CASSADRLYNSPLHF
TRBJ2-1 TRBD2 - TRBV25-1 TGTGCCAGCAGTGAATTCCTAGCGGGGAACAATGAGCAGTTCTTC CASSEFLAGNNEQFF
TRBJ2-6 - many TRBV7-2 TGTGCCAGCAGCTTAGCGCGAAGTACAGGGTCCTCTGGGGCCAACGTCCTGACTTTC CASSLARSTGSSGANVLTF
TRBJ1-3 - - TRBV11-2 TGTGCCAGCAGCCTACAGGGTAATTCTGGAAACACCATATATTTT CASSLQGNSGNTIYF
TRBJ2-7 TRBD2 few TRBV29-1 TGCAGCGTTGAAGATACTAGCGGGGGGTCGCCCTACGAGCAGTACTTC CSVEDTSGGSPYEQYF
TRBJ1-2 - many TRBV7-2 TGTGCCAGCAGCCCCGGAGCCGTTTATGGCTACACCTTC CASSPGAVYGYTF
TRBJ2-5 - - TRBV5-6 TGTGCCAGCAGCTTGGTCAGGGATAACCAAGAGACCCAGTACTTC CASSLVRDNQETQYF
TRBJ2-5 - many TRBV6-2/TRBV6-3 TGTGCCAGCAGTTACAAGGAGACCCAGTACTTC CASSYKETQYF
TRBJ2-2 - few TRBV7-9 TGTGCCAGCAGCTTATCGCAACGCACCGGGGAGCTGTTTTTT CASSLSQRTGELFF
TRBJ2-5 - few TRBV6-5 TGTGCCAGCAGTTATTCACGGATTCAAGAGACCCAGTACTTC CASSYSRIQETQYF
TRBJ1-1 - few TRBV6-1 TGTGCCAGCAGTGTCGGACTCCCGAACACTGAAGCTTTCTTT CASSVGLPNTEAFF
TRBJ2-5 TRBD2 few TRBV29-1 TGCAGCGGTGGAGGGGAGAGCGGGACGCAGACCCAGTACTTC CSGGGESGTQTQYF
TRBJ2-1 TRBD2 - TRBV20-1 TGCGGTGCTAGCGGGAGGGCCCTCTCCACCCATGATGAGCAGTTCTTC CGASGRALSTHDEQFF
TRBJ2-7 - - TRBV28 TGTGCCAGCAGGACCGGGACATCCTCCTACGAGCAGTACTTC CASRTGTSSYEQYF